Listed below are T cell receptor beta chains from one sample, sequenced in a study of blood T cell repertoires in COVID-19. Sequencing used immunoSEQ multiplex PCR; TCRdb keeps in-frame clones, though not all of them. Counted here are about 200,000 clones, around nine tenths occurring once; the ten biggest clones make up around 1.5%. Sequenced: peripheral blood. The receptor source for this set is a man aged 18 to 35 with active or convalescent COVID-19. CDR3s include the opening cysteine and the closing phenylalanine or tryptophan. A D gene is named only where the DNA matches it firmly. Expanded clones are given a class, and other clones once, few, many or no size at all.

>.|.|15|TRBV5-4|TRBJ2-2
TGTGCCAGCAGCTTGGGGTTAGGAGAGACCGGGGAGCTGTTTTTT
CASSLGLGETGELFF
>TRBD2|.|13|TRBV30|TRBJ2-7
TGTGCCTGGAGTTTGGGCGGGAGAGAAGAGCAGTACTTC
CAWSLGGREEQYF
>.|.|14|TRBV2|TRBJ1-2
TGTGCCAGCAGGCTGGACAGATCTAACTATGGCTACACCTTC
CASRLDRSNYGYTF
>.|few|14|TRBV19|TRBJ1-3
TGTGCCAGTAGTATTGCGGACACTGGAAACACCATATATTTT
CASSIADTGNTIYF
>TRBD1|.|16|TRBV3-1/TRBV3-2|TRBJ1-2
TGTGCCAGCAGCCAAGGGCCCACAGGGGAAATCTATGGCTACACCTTC
CASSQGPTGEIYGYTF
>.|.|15|TRBV18|TRBJ1-1
TGTGCCAGCTCACCCCCCCCAGTCAGTGGCACTGAAGCTTTCTTT
CASSPPPVSGTEAFF
>.|.|15|TRBV5-1|TRBJ2-5
TGCGCCAGCAGCCCGAGGGGGGGGCCCCAAGAGACCCAGTACTTC
CASSPRGGPQETQYF
>.|few|15|TRBV27|TRBJ1-2
TGTGCCAGCAGTTTATATGGGGAGGCGGACCGTGGCTACACCTTC
CASSLYGEADRGYTF
>TRBD1|many|15|TRBV4-2|TRBJ1-6
TGTGCCAGCAGCCAAGAGGACAGGGGTAATTCACCCCTCCACTTT
CASSQEDRGNSPLHF
>TRBD2|.|15|TRBV9|TRBJ2-1
TGTGCCAGCAGCGCGAGCGGGGGGGCCTACAATGAGCAGTTCTTC
CASSASGGAYNEQFF
>TRBD1|.|14|TRBV7-3|TRBJ1-1
TGTGCCAGCAGCTCACAGGGGGCAGAGACTGAAGCTTTCTTT
CASSSQGAETEAFF
>.|.|16|TRBV7-6|TRBJ2-1
TGTGCCAGCAGCTCGCATGGGGCAGGACCGTACAATGAGCAGTTCTTC
CASSSHGAGPYNEQFF
>TRBD1|few|14|TRBV29-1|TRBJ2-2
TGCAGCGTTCAGGACAGGGGGCAGACCGGGGAGCTGTTTTTT
CSVQDRGQTGELFF
>TRBD1|.|13|TRBV19|TRBJ1-2
TGTGCCAGTAGCGACAGGGGACAGAACGGCTACACCTTC
CASSDRGQNGYTF
>TRBD1|.|13|TRBV12-3/TRBV12-4|TRBJ2-3
TGTGCCAGCAGTACCGGGACAGGTTGGCATTCGTATTTT
CASSTGTGWHSYF
>TRBD2|.|14|TRBV11-3|TRBJ2-1
TGTGCCAGCAGCCCCGTAGCGGGGAGTAATGAGCAGTTCTTC
CASSPVAGSNEQFF
>.|few|16|TRBV19|TRBJ1-6
TGTGCCAGTAGTATACAGGGGAGCTCCTATAATTCACCCCTCCACTTT
CASSIQGSSYNSPLHF
>.|.|12|TRBV12-3/TRBV12-4|TRBJ1-1
TGTGCCAGCAGTTTACGGAACACTGAAGCTTTCTTT
CASSLRNTEAFF
>.|.|16|TRBV9|TRBJ1-6
TGTGCCAGCAGCGGGCAGGGCAGCTCCTATAATTCACCCCTCCACTTT
CASSGQGSSYNSPLHF
>.|.|14|TRBV19|TRBJ1-2
TGTGCCAGTAGTATAGGAGGGGGTTCAGCTGGCTACACCTTC
CASSIGGGSAGYTF
>TRBD2|.|17|TRBV6-2/TRBV6-3|TRBJ2-7
TGTGCCAGCAGTTACCCTTCGGGACTAGCGGAAACCTACGAGCAGTACTTC
CASSYPSGLAETYEQYF
>.|once|13|TRBV28|TRBJ1-2
TGTGCCAGCGTCTCGAGGGCGAACTATGGCTACACCTTC
CASVSRANYGYTF
>.|once|16|TRBV18|TRBJ2-2
TGTGCCAGCTCACCAAGTGGGACACTCCTTACCGGGGAGCTGTTTTTT
CASSPSGTLLTGELFF
>.|.|17|TRBV5-1|TRBJ1-2
TGCGCCAGCAGCTTGGGGACTGGCCGCGGCAGTAACTATGGCTACACCTTC
CASSLGTGRGSNYGYTF
>.|.|13|TRBV11-3|TRBJ1-1
TGTGCCAGCAGCTCGGGAGGGGAAACTGAAGCTTTCTTT
CASSSGGETEAFF
>.|.|12|TRBV25-1|TRBJ2-7
TGTGCCAGCAGGGACAGAGCCTACGAGCAGTACTTC
CASRDRAYEQYF
>TRBD1|.|17|TRBV29-1|TRBJ2-2
TGCAGCGTTGAAGCCTACCCTGGGACAGTAAACACCGGGGAGCTGTTTTTT
CSVEAYPGTVNTGELFF
>.|once|15|TRBV6-6|TRBJ2-7
TGTGCCAGCATTCCTTCGGCAGACAGCTCCTACGAGCAGTACTTC
CASIPSADSSYEQYF
>.|.|15|TRBV5-5|TRBJ1-4
TGTGCCAGCAGCTTGATTCTACAGCGGGGGGAAAAACTGTTTTTT
CASSLILQRGEKLFF
>TRBD1|.|14|TRBV19|TRBJ2-7
TGTGCCAGTAGTATGGGACAGGACGGGAGCGAGCAGTACTTC
CASSMGQDGSEQYF
>TRBD1|.|14|TRBV2|TRBJ1-1
TGTGCCAGCAGAACCGGACAGGGGGAAACTGAAGCTTTCTTT
CASRTGQGETEAFF
>.|.|14|TRBV6-2/TRBV6-3|TRBJ2-7
TGTGCCAGCAGTTACTCGCCAGCGACCTACGAGCAGTACTTC
CASSYSPATYEQYF
>.|once|13|TRBV6-2/TRBV6-3|TRBJ1-2
TGTGCCAGCAGTTACGGCGGACACCCTGGCTACACCTTC
CASSYGGHPGYTF
>TRBD1|.|13|TRBV10-3|TRBJ1-6
TGTGCCATCAGGGACAGGGATGATTCACCCCTCCACTTT
CAIRDRDDSPLHF
>TRBD1|.|14|TRBV6-5|TRBJ1-6
TGTGCCAGCACTCGCGGGACAGGAGGTTCACCCCTCCACTTT
CASTRGTGGSPLHF
>.|.|16|TRBV6-2/TRBV6-3|TRBJ2-5
TGTGCCAGCAGTTACCTGGTCGGGGGTGGCCGGGAGACCCAGTACTTC
CASSYLVGGGRETQYF
>.|.|17|TRBV4-2|TRBJ1-3
TGTGCCAGCAGCCTTAAGGCAGGATCAATCTCTGGAAACACCATATATTTT
CASSLKAGSISGNTIYF
>TRBD1|.|16|TRBV5-1|TRBJ1-2
TGCGCCAGCAGCCCGTCGACTACCGGGACAGGGGATGGCTACACCTTC
CASSPSTTGTGDGYTF
>.|.|16|TRBV6-1|TRBJ1-2
TGTGCCAGCAGTGAAGCGCCGGCGGGCGCGAACTATGGCTACACCTTC
CASSEAPAGANYGYTF
>TRBD1|.|13|TRBV30|TRBJ1-6
TGTGCCTGGAGTCAGGGGGATAATTCACCCCTCCACTTT
CAWSQGDNSPLHF
>TRBD2|.|14|TRBV5-6|TRBJ2-5
TGTGCCAGCTCCCGACTAGCGGGACAAGAGACCCAGTACTTC
CASSRLAGQETQYF
>.|.|14|TRBV4-3|TRBJ2-1
TGCGCCAGCAGCCAAGATTGGCGGGATAATGAGCAGTTCTTC
CASSQDWRDNEQFF
>TRBD2|few|17|TRBV30|TRBJ2-3
TGTGCCTGGAGTTCTACCGGGACTAGCGGGAGAGCAGATACGCAGTATTTT
CAWSSTGTSGRADTQYF
>.|.|11|TRBV30|TRBJ1-1
TGTGCCTGGAGTGGTTCTGTCAGAGCTTTCTTT
CAWSGSVRAFF
>.|.|16|TRBV3-1/TRBV3-2|TRBJ2-2
TGTGCCAGCAGCCCGGCCTGGGGGGAGATTACCGGGGAGCTGTTTTTT
CASSPAWGEITGELFF